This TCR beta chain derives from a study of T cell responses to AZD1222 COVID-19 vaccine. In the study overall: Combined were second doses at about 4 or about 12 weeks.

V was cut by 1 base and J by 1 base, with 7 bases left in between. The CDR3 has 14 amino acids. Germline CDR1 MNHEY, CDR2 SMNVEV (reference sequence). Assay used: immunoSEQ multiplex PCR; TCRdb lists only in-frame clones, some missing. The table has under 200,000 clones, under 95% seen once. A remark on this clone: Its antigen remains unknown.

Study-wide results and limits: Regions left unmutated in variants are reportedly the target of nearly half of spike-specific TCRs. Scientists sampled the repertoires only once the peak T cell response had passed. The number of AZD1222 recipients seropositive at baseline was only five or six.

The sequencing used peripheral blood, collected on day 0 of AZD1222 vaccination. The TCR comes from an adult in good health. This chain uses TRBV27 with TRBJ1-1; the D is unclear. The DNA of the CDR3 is TGTGCCAGCAGTTTATTAGTCCAGAACACTGAAGCTTTCTTT. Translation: CASSLLVQNTEAFF.